This entry concerns a single TCR beta chain. No antigen is known for it. The data stem from a study of identical twins. General observations from the study: Researchers reported weaker excess twin sharing in beta out-of-frame sequences.

This CDR3 spans 15 amino acids. Trimming removed 1 base at V and 0 bases at J, with 7 bases between. The germline V gene encodes CDR1 SGHNT and CDR2 YENEEA. Template switching, a step in the protocol, added a universal primer site, and cDNA carried unique molecular identifiers. Using its own MiXCR run on the 5' RACE reads, TCRdb lists one record per CDR3 protein. The sample lists under 250,000 distinct CDR3 sequences, approximately 7.3% occurring once. The same data also contributed to another study, on yellow fever vaccine responses in identical twins. That report adds: Reports say the vaccine T cell response in twins looked partly convergent and partly personalized.

The source of this sequence is a woman aged 18-35 years in good health. The source material was CD8+ T cells sorted from blood. V usage is TRBV11-3 and J usage is TRBJ2-1; D remains unclear. The CDR3 reads CASSLVGHSYNEQFF. DNA for the CDR3: TGTGCCAGCAGCTTAGTGGGCCACTCCTACAATGAGCAGTTCTTC. The full variable domain, with the rest looked up from reference TRBV11-3 and TRBJ2-1, is EAGVVQSPRYKIIEKKQPVAFWCNPISGHNTLYWYLQNLGQGPELLIRYENEEAVDDSQLPKDRFSAERLKGVDSTLKIQPAELGDSAVYLCASSLVGHSYNEQFFGPGTRLTVL.